Below are 5 T cell receptor beta chains sequenced from a single sample in a study of technical replicates of blood from a handful of donors. TCRdb's copy holds only in-frame clones and misses some; the assay was immunoSEQ multiplex PCR. Among 80,000 to 100,000 clones, approximately 90% were seen once, and the ten largest hold 0.27%. The material sequenced was T cells isolated from PBMCs. All receptors come from a human donor in good health.

V is TRBV4-2 and J is TRBJ1-2; 10 bases match TRBD1. Germline V gene lookup returns CDR1 LGHNA and CDR2 YNFKEQ. This CDR3 region has 17 residues. The V gene end was trimmed by 3 bases and the J gene end by 8 bases; junction bases not matched to a gene: 15. The DNA for the CDR3 is TGTGCCAGCAGCCAGGCTATTCCCGGGACAGGGGATGGGGGCTACACCTTC. Protein sequence: CASSQAIPGTGDGGYTF.

The genes are TRBV14 and TRBJ1-2; D gene ambiguous. Germline V lookup: CDR1 SGHDN, CDR2 FVKESK. The V gene lost 2 bases and the J gene lost 4 bases, with 17 bases spanning the gap. CDR3 size: 16 residues. CDR3 nucleotides: TGTGCCAGCAGCCAACATCCCGGGAGCCATTTCTATGGCTACACCTTC. Protein product: CASSQHPGSHFYGYTF.

The rearrangement joins TRBV5-6 to TRBJ2-1, with D possibly TRBD2 on 6 matching bases. CDR1 and CDR2 (germline): SGHDT, YYEEEE. The CDR3 is made up of 15 amino acids. V lost 2 bases, J lost 3 bases, and 12 bases lay in between. The CDR3 DNA follows: TGTGCCAGCAGCTTTAGTGGGCGGGGCTACAATGAGCAGTTCTTC. Encoded protein: CASSFSGRGYNEQFF.

This clone was recorded a few times. This rearrangement joins TRBV18 to TRBJ1-2; D uncertain. Germline assignment: CDR1 KGHSH and CDR2 LQKENI. The V and J ends lost 6 bases and 3 bases respectively, with 14 bases between them. This CDR3 contains 14 residues. The DNA for the CDR3 is TGTGCCAGCTCTCCATCCGGGGATTACTATGGCTACACCTTC. This sequence encodes CASSPSGDYYGYTF.

V is TRBV20-1 and J is TRBJ2-1; D is unresolved. The length of the CDR3 is 11 residues. Germline assignment: CDR1 DFQATT and CDR2 SNEGSKA (reference sequence). Trimming shortened V by 6 bases and J by 9 bases, and 12 bases separated the two germline ends. CDR3 coding DNA: TGCAGTGCCCCTAGGCGGTCTGAGCAGTTCTTC. The encoded protein is CSAPRRSEQFF.